The present TCR beta chain was sequenced within a study of OX40 agonist ivuxolimab in advanced cancers. The overall study: Every patient in dose escalation had hepatocellular carcinoma, melanoma, renal cell or head and neck cancer. Age averaged about 60 years (range roughly 23 to 79), and roughly 80% were male. Study-level points and caveats: Individuals who were partial responders at 0.1-3.0 mg/kg had clonal expansion that ranked among the lowest.

Trimming pared 7 bases from V and 1 base from J, leaving 14 bases between. Germline V gene lookup returns CDR1 SGHRS and CDR2 YFSETQ. There are 14 residues in the CDR3. Some clones are missing from TCRdb's copy, which holds only in-frame ones; the method was immunoSEQ multiplex PCR. The data show roughly 60,000 clones, roughly 80% seen once. Samples were taken at baseline and on day 1 of cycles 4 and 7. A remark on this clone: As yet, its antigen is unknown.

This receptor was identified in an adult with an advanced solid tumor such as melanoma, head and neck, liver or kidney cancer. This chain links TRBV5-1 with TRBJ1-1; D is ambiguous. The source was CD4+ or CD8+ T cells sorted from blood, collected in a trial of the OX40 agonist ivuxolimab. This CDR3 reads CASGIVGENTEAFF. The CDR3, as DNA: TGCGCCAGCGGGATCGTTGGGGAGAACACTGAAGCTTTCTTT.